Shown below are 20 T cell receptor beta chains from a single sample sequenced in a study of blood T cell repertoires in COVID-19. Clones were read by immunoSEQ multiplex PCR, and TCRdb kept only the in-frame ones, dropping some. The sample has 120,000 to 150,000 clones, about four fifths seen once; the top ten hold 7% to 9%. Sequencing used peripheral blood. The receptors originated from a human donor with acute or convalescent COVID-19. The donor label of this sample is uncertain.

In its sample, this clone was seen once. The chain links TRBV15 to TRBJ2-7; perhaps TRBD1 as D (5 bases). The CDR3 is 13 amino acids. CDR1 is LNHNV and CDR2 is YYDKDF in the germline V gene (reference sequence). V was cut by 8 bases and J by 3 bases, with 14 bases left in between. The CDR3 DNA sequence: TGTGCCACCTCCGAAACAGGAAGCTACGAGCAGTACTTC. The encoded protein is CATSETGSYEQYF.

J is TRBJ2-1 and V is TRBV24-1, with 14 bases that match TRBD2. Germline assignment: CDR1 KGHDR and CDR2 SFDVKD. The CDR3 has 18 amino acids. V lost 2 bases, J lost 3 bases, and 5 bases stayed unmatched. The chain's CDR3 is CATSDSGLAGDLYNEQFF. The CDR3 bases are TGTGCCACCAGTGATTCGGGACTAGCGGGGGACCTCTACAATGAGCAGTTCTTC.

V gene TRBV5-6 combines with J gene TRBJ1-2, with 9 bases lining up with TRBD1. V lost 1 base and J lost 5; bases outside the gene matches: 3. Germline V gene sequence: CDR1 SGHDT, CDR2 YYEEEE. The CDR3 contains 14 residues. CDR3 coding DNA: TGTGCCAGCAGCTTGCGACAGGGGGAATATGGCTACACCTTC. This gives the protein CASSLRQGEYGYTF. Looking up the rest from reference TRBV5-6 and TRBJ1-2 gives the full variable domain: DAGVTQSPTHLIKTRGQQVTLRCSPKSGHDTVSWYQQALGQGPQFIFQYYEEEERQRGNFPDRFSGHQFPNYSSELNVNALLLGDSALYLCASSLRQGEYGYTFGSGTRLTVV.

V and J are TRBV11-2 and TRBJ2-3, with TRBD2 identical over 7 bases. The CDR3 length is 16 residues. The V gene end was trimmed by 5 bases and the J gene end by 3 bases; junction bases not matched to a gene: 11. CDR1 is SGHAT and CDR2 is FQNNGV in the germline V gene. This CDR3 reads CASSPQSRGRTDTQYF. The CDR3 region has the DNA TGTGCCAGCAGCCCCCAGTCGCGGGGGAGGACAGATACGCAGTATTTT.

This chain connects TRBV5-5 to TRBJ2-3, with 9 positions matching TRBD1. This CDR3 comprises 14 residues. CDR1 and CDR2 (germline): SGHKS, YYEKEE (reference sequence). V gave up 3 bases and J gave up 3 bases; unmatched junction bases: 2. CDR3 DNA: TGTGCCAGCAGCTCCGGGACAGGGACAGATACGCAGTATTTT. This sequence encodes CASSSGTGTDTQYF. The variable domain in full, with the rest retrieved from reference TRBV5-5 and TRBJ2-3, is DAGVTQSPTHLIKTRGQQVTLRCSPISGHKSVSWYQQVLGQGPQFIFQYYEKEERGRGNFPDRFSARQFPNYSSELNVNALLLGDSALYLCASSSGTGTDTQYFGPGTRLTVL.

The rearrangement uses TRBV6-5 and TRBJ2-7, with D unresolved. Per germline, CDR1 MNHEY and CDR2 SVGAGI. Trimming shortened V by 8 bases and J by 0 bases, and 5 bases separated the two germline ends. The CDR3 runs 11 residues. CDR3 residues: CASGSSYEQYF. The CDR3 nucleotides read TGTGCCAGCGGCAGCTCCTACGAGCAGTACTTC.

This clone came up once. The CDR3 DNA reads as TGTGCTAGTGGTTTGGTAAGGGATGGGCAGGGGGGCACAGATACGCAGTATTTT. Its protein is CASGLVRDGQGGTDTQYF. The genes are TRBV12-5 and TRBJ2-3; 7 nucleotides match TRBD1. The CDR3 covers 18 residues. In germline, CDR1 is LGHNT, CDR2 FRNRAP. V shed 0 bases and J 1 base; nucleotides not matched to a gene: 10.

The chain carries TRBV7-9 and TRBJ1-2; 10 bases fit TRBD1. Trimming removed 7 bases from V and 6 bases from J; junction bases left unmatched: 8. CDR1 and CDR2 from the germline V gene are SEHNR and FQNEAQ (reference sequence). The CDR3 is 14 residues long. The CDR3 region has the DNA TGTGCCAGCACCGTGGCCGGGACAGGGGATGGCTACACCTTC. Translation gives CASTVAGTGDGYTF.

This clone showed up just once. This rearrangement joins TRBV7-2 to TRBJ1-1; D is unresolved. V lost 2 bases, J lost 5 bases, and 12 bases lay in between. The CDR3 length is 14 residues. CDR1 is SGHTA, CDR2 FQGNSA, per germline. CDR3 loop: CASSLRGGRTEAFF. CDR3 nucleotides: TGTGCCAGCAGCTTAAGAGGCGGGAGGACTGAAGCTTTCTTT.

The chain recombines TRBV19 with TRBJ1-1; D uncertain. Between the trimmed V and J ends, which lost 1 base and 5 bases, there was a span of 8 bases. CDR3 length: 13 amino acids. Germline V gene sequence: CDR1 LNHDA, CDR2 SQIVND (reference sequence). The CDR3 here is CASSIAGSTEAFF. Here the CDR3 DNA reads TGTGCCAGTAGTATAGCCGGGTCTACTGAAGCTTTCTTT.

CDR3 bases: TGTGCCAGCAGTTTCCAGACAGGGAGAGAGACCCAGTACTTC. Amino acids: CASSFQTGRETQYF. J is TRBJ2-5 and V is TRBV6-5, with TRBD1 matching 7 bases. The V segment lost 4 bases and the J segment 4 bases; nucleotides outside the gene matches: 6. The CDR3 covers 14 residues. The germline V gene encodes CDR1 MNHEY and CDR2 SVGAGI.

The chain recombines TRBV29-1 with TRBJ2-5; D call uncertain. Germline CDR1 SQVTM, CDR2 ANQGSEA. V shed 0 bases and J shed 9 bases, with 8 bases lying between them. The CDR3 loop spans 11 amino acids. Here the CDR3 DNA reads TGCAGCGTTGAAGAGAGGAAGGCCCAGTACTTC. Encoded protein: CSVEERKAQYF.

On this clone: Other DNA sequences of this sample code for an identical CDR3. The CDR3 nucleotides are TGTGCCAGCAGCGTAGGGGGGGGCACCGGGGAGCTGTTTTTT. It yields the protein CASSVGGGTGELFF. V usage is TRBV9 and J usage is TRBJ2-2; 7 bases match TRBD2. Trimming removed 0 bases from V and 4 bases from J; junction bases left unmatched: 0. Germline assignment: CDR1 SGDLS and CDR2 YYNGEE. The CDR3 totals 14 residues.

This clone was seen a handful of times. J is TRBJ1-1 and V is TRBV24-1, with 9 bases identical to TRBD1. Per germline, CDR1 KGHDR and CDR2 SFDVKD. This CDR3 region has 17 residues. V was pared by 2 bases and J by 0 bases, with 6 bases of the junction left unmatched. For the CDR3, the DNA is TGTGCCACCAGTGATTCGGGACAGGGACCTATGAACACTGAAGCTTTCTTT. Translated: CATSDSGQGPMNTEAFF.

The V call is TRBV5-6, the J call TRBJ2-7, with D maybe TRBD2 (6 bases). The CDR3 has 17 amino acids. Germline V gene lookup returns CDR1 SGHDT and CDR2 YYEEEE. V shed 1 base and J shed 2 bases, with 19 bases lying between them. The CDR3 nucleotides are TGTGCCAGCAGCTTGAGGTTCGACTTAGCGGAGGCCTACGAGCAGTACTTC. Its protein product is CASSLRFDLAEAYEQYF.

The CDR3, as DNA: TGTGCCAGCAGCGCGACCCAGGGGGTGGGTGGCTACACCTTC. Amino acid sequence: CASSATQGVGGYTF. This chain connects TRBV9 to TRBJ1-2, with 7 bases fitting TRBD1. The CDR3 covers 14 residues. Germline V gene lookup returns CDR1 SGDLS and CDR2 YYNGEE. V lost 3 bases to trimming and J lost 7 bases; unmatched junction nucleotides: 9.

This clone showed up just once. The genes are TRBV11-1 and TRBJ1-1; TRBD1 matches at 9 bases. This CDR3 has 15 residues. Germline loops: CDR1 SGHAT, CDR2 FQDESV (reference sequence). J lost 1 base, V lost 6 bases, and 6 bases had no gene match. The CDR3 loop reads CASRGQQGANTEAFF. CDR3 coding DNA: TGTGCCAGCAGGGGACAACAGGGGGCGAACACTGAAGCTTTCTTT.

This clone was observed a single time. The chain combines TRBV27 with TRBJ2-5; a possible D gene is TRBD1 (5 bases). The CDR3 length is 14 residues. Germline CDR1 MNHEY, CDR2 SMNVEV (reference sequence). The germline V and J ends were trimmed by 5 bases and 3 bases, with 13 bases remaining between them. CDR3 sequence reads: CASSTLGREETQYF. CDR3 bases: TGTGCCAGCAGTACCCTCGGCAGGGAAGAGACCCAGTACTTC.

In its sample, this clone was seen a few times. The DNA for the CDR3 is TGTGCCAGCAGGGTTGCCTTCGAGGGGGCCTATGGCTACACCTTC. This codes for CASRVAFEGAYGYTF. The chain combines TRBV6-7 with TRBJ1-2; 7 bases line up with TRBD1. TRBV6-7 is recorded as an ORF, its role being uncertain. V trimming: 6 bases; J trimming: 4 bases; junction bases outside the gene matches: 11. This CDR3 comprises 15 residues.

The gene calls are TRBV25-1 and TRBJ1-2, with a weak D call TRBD1 (5 bases). V was cut by 3 bases and J by 7 bases, with 15 bases left in between. The CDR3 covers 14 residues. CDR1 MGHDK and CDR2 SYGVNS come from the germline V gene. The CDR3 DNA reads TGTGCCAGCAGTGAGGAGGGCAGGGACGCTGGCTACACCTTC. Encoded protein: CASSEEGRDAGYTF.